This TCR beta chain stems from a study of blood T cell repertoires in COVID-19. This table comes from immunoSEQ multiplex PCR, and its TCRdb copy is limited to in-frame clones, with some not included. The table includes 300,000 to 450,000 clones, about 90% detected once. Donors of Cohort 3 who recovered were those that had two negative PCRs, clearance, or symptom resolution. This sequence originates from a man aged 25-45 years who had recovered from COVID-19. The sequenced sample was PBMCs or T cells enriched from blood (not recorded which).

This chain's CDR3 is CASSPAGNTEAFF. The DNA of the CDR3 is TGTGCCAGCTCACCGGCAGGGAACACTGAAGCTTTCTTT. V usage is TRBV18 and J usage is TRBJ1-1; the D is unclear. V shed 3 bases and J shed 1 base, with 6 bases lying between them. The CDR3 loop spans 13 amino acids. Germline V lookup: CDR1 KGHSH, CDR2 LQKENI.